This entry lists 28 T cell receptor beta chains sequenced from one sample in a study of T cells expressing NK-cell markers. TCRdb reanalyzed the 5' RACE reads, giving one entry per CDR3 protein sequence and no DNA. The sample includes roughly 450,000 distinct CDR3 sequences. The material sequenced was blood T cells: a sorted CD56 or NKG2C T cell subset, CD4+ or CD8+ T cells, or bulk PBMC T cells (not recorded which). Every receptor here comes from a woman aged 45-65 years in good health.

The chain has TRBV14 and TRBJ2-5; the D call of TRBD1 rests on TCRdb alone, since no DNA is present to check it. This CDR3 is built from 15 residues. Per germline, CDR1 SGHDN and CDR2 FVKESK. The CDR3 sequence is CASSGLGGPGETQYF.

V is TRBV15 and J is TRBJ2-5. The CDR3 totals 13 residues. The germline V gene encodes CDR1 LNHNV and CDR2 YYDKDF (reference sequence). The chain's CDR3 is CATSRARLETQYF. Full variable domain (rest looked up from reference TRBV15 and TRBJ2-5): DAMVIQNPRYQVTQFGKPVTLSCSQTLNHNVMYWYQQKSSQAPKLLFHYYDKDFNNEADTPDNFQSRRPNTSFCFLDIRSPGLGDTAMYLCATSRARLETQYFGPGTRLLVL.

The CDR3 loop is CASRGQGTGELFF. The chain couples TRBV12-3 or TRBV12-4 to TRBJ2-2; TCRdb designates TRBD1, a call that cannot be tested without DNA. The CDR3 is 13 residues long.

The rearrangement links TRBV5-1 to TRBJ2-3; as DNA is missing, the TRBD1 call by TCRdb cannot be tested. This CDR3 is built from 16 residues. Per germline, CDR1 SGHRS and CDR2 YFSETQ. Here the CDR3 reads CASSLRQGRSTDTQYF.

The chain links TRBV20-1 to TRBJ2-5; no DNA is available, so the TRBD2 call from TCRdb remains unchecked. Germline V lookup: CDR1 DFQATT, CDR2 SNEGSKA (reference sequence). The CDR3 has 15 residues. CDR3 protein: CSARGKGLGRETQYF.

The genes are TRBV7-3 and TRBJ2-4; TCRdb picks TRBD2, but there is no DNA to check that call. CDR3 length equals 16 residues. From germline, CDR1 is SGHTA and CDR2 FQGTGA. The CDR3 is CASSPTSGKAKNIQYF. Complete variable domain (other parts from reference TRBV7-3 and TRBJ2-4): GAGVSQTPSNKVTEKGKYVELRCDPISGHTALYWYRQSLGQGPEFLIYFQGTGAADDSGLPNDRFFAVRPEGSVSTLKIQRTERGDSAVYLCASSPTSGKAKNIQYFGAGTRLSVL.

CDR3 in amino acids: CASSRGLDNQPQHF. V is TRBV6-2 or TRBV6-3 and J is TRBJ1-5. Germline V gene sequence: CDR1 MNHEY, CDR2 SVGEGT. This CDR3 spans 14 amino acids.

V is TRBV5-1 and J is TRBJ2-1; the D gene TCRdb calls, TRBD2, cannot be checked with no DNA. The length of the CDR3 is 19 residues. Germline V gene data show CDR1 as SGHRS and CDR2 as YFSETQ. CDR3 region: CASSFTTSGSRRSYNEQFF.

This sequence joins TRBV7-2 and TRBJ2-7. Germline CDR1 reads SGHTA; CDR2 reads FQGNSA. The CDR3 totals 14 residues. CDR3 residues: CASSLSAQDSEQYF.

The chain joins TRBV15 to TRBJ2-1. The CDR3 loop spans 16 amino acids. The germline CDR1 and CDR2 sequences are LNHNV and YYDKDF (reference sequence). The CDR3 here is CATSRDTFSSYNEQFF.

V is TRBV5-1 and J is TRBJ1-1; absent DNA, TCRdb's TRBD1 call cannot be checked. The germline V gene encodes CDR1 SGHRS and CDR2 YFSETQ. There are 14 residues in the CDR3. The CDR3 reads CASKKDTTNTEAFF.

This chain links TRBV2 with TRBJ2-6. Looked up from germline, CDR1 is SNHLY and CDR2 is FYNNEI. The CDR3 consists of 17 residues. CDR3 protein: CASSDPTTNVGANVLTF.

This rearrangement joins TRBV20-1 to TRBJ2-5; checking the TCRdb D call of TRBD1 is not possible without DNA. The CDR3 spans 13 residues. Germline V gene sequence: CDR1 DFQATT, CDR2 SNEGSKA (reference sequence). CDR3 sequence reads: CSASGQGKETQYF.

CDR3 in amino acids: CASSSSWDRTDTQYF. The rearrangement joins TRBV5-1 to TRBJ2-3; TCRdb calls TRBD1, which cannot be checked without DNA. Germline CDR1 is SGHRS and CDR2 is YFSETQ. The CDR3 loop spans 15 amino acids.

The chain employs TRBV3-1 and TRBJ2-5; the D call of TRBD2 rests on TCRdb alone, since no DNA is present to check it. The CDR3 has 14 amino acids. Germline assignment: CDR1 LGHDT and CDR2 YNNKEL (reference sequence). CDR3: CATRTSGSRETQYF.

This chain connects TRBV9 to TRBJ2-5; without DNA, the TCRdb call of TRBD1 cannot be checked. There are 13 residues in the CDR3. CDR1 is SGDLS, CDR2 YYNGEE, per germline. This CDR3 reads CASSGRGDETQYF. Full variable domain (outside the CDR3, taken from reference TRBV9 and TRBJ2-5): DSGVTQTPKHLITATGQRVTLRCSPRSGDLSVYWYQQSLDQGLQFLIQYYNGEERAKGNILERFSAQQFPDLHSELNLSSLELGDSALYFCASSGRGDETQYFGPGTRLLVL.

This chain uses TRBV11-1 with TRBJ2-2. Germline CDR1 SGHAT, CDR2 FQDESV (reference sequence). The CDR3 consists of 13 residues. The CDR3 protein is CASSLSRAGELFF.

This chain joins TRBV4-1 and TRBJ2-5; TCRdb's D call of TRBD1 is untestable without DNA. The CDR3 has 18 residues. The germline gives CDR1 MGHRA, CDR2 YSYEKL. CDR3 amino acids: CASSQRGGQSDLVETQYF.

The chain is built from TRBV5-1 and TRBJ2-3; TCRdb's assignment of TRBD1 cannot be checked, as there is no DNA. This CDR3 has 15 amino acids. Looked up from germline, CDR1 is SGHRS and CDR2 is YFSETQ. The CDR3: CASTRTGATEDTQYF.

The rearrangement links TRBV4-1 to TRBJ1-4. Germline V gene sequence: CDR1 MGHRA, CDR2 YSYEKL. The CDR3 loop spans 15 amino acids. The CDR3 reads CASSRGTATNEKLFF.

The V gene is TRBV24-1, the J gene TRBJ2-1. The germline CDR1 and CDR2 sequences are KGHDR and SFDVKD. The CDR3 is 14 amino acids. This chain's CDR3 is CATATRFLRNEQFF.

The V call is TRBV29-1, the J call TRBJ1-2; the TCRdb call, TRBD1, lacks DNA for checking. Germline CDR1 SQVTM, CDR2 ANQGSEA. The CDR3 length is 14 residues. CDR3 region: CSVVGGAGASGYTF. Drawing the rest from reference TRBV29-1 and TRBJ1-2, the complete variable domain is SAVISQKPSRDICQRGTSLTIQCQVDSQVTMMFWYRQQPGQSLTLIATANQGSEATYESGFVIDKFPISRPNLTFSTLTVSNMSPEDSSIYLCSVVGGAGASGYTFGSGTRLTVV.

The chain links TRBV9 to TRBJ2-3; TCRdb selects TRBD2, and the lack of DNA leaves this call unchecked. Germline V lookup: CDR1 SGDLS, CDR2 YYNGEE. This CDR3 region has 15 residues. This CDR3 is CASSVAVGPADTQYF.

The chain employs TRBV12-3 or TRBV12-4 and TRBJ2-2; TCRdb names TRBD2, which stays unverified in the absence of DNA. This CDR3 is built from 19 residues. The CDR3 spells CASPLQGATSGINTGELFF.

The V gene is TRBV24-1, the J gene TRBJ2-1; TCRdb's D call of TRBD1 is untestable without DNA. In germline, CDR1 is KGHDR, CDR2 SFDVKD. This CDR3 contains 13 residues. CDR3 sequence: CATSDSLIDEQFF.

This chain links TRBV3-1 with TRBJ2-3; as DNA is missing, the TRBD1 call by TCRdb cannot be tested. This CDR3 has 14 amino acids. Germline V lookup: CDR1 LGHDT, CDR2 YNNKEL (reference sequence). The CDR3 reads CASSQVGRGDTQYF.

This rearrangement joins TRBV20-1 to TRBJ2-5; no DNA is available, so the TRBD2 call from TCRdb remains unchecked. The CDR3 has 16 amino acids. Germline V lookup: CDR1 DFQATT, CDR2 SNEGSKA (reference sequence). Here the CDR3 reads CSARARTSGIWETQYF.

The chain has TRBV5-1 and TRBJ2-2. CDR1 is SGHRS and CDR2 is YFSETQ in the germline V gene. This CDR3 is 14 amino acids long. The chain's CDR3 is CASSVVKNTGELFF. The complete variable domain, with remaining parts taken from reference TRBV5-1 and TRBJ2-2, reads KAGVTQTPRYLIKTRGQQVTLSCSPISGHRSVSWYQQTPGQGLQFLFEYFSETQRNKGNFPGRFSGRQFSNSRSEMNVSTLELGDSALYLCASSVVKNTGELFFGEGSRLTVL.